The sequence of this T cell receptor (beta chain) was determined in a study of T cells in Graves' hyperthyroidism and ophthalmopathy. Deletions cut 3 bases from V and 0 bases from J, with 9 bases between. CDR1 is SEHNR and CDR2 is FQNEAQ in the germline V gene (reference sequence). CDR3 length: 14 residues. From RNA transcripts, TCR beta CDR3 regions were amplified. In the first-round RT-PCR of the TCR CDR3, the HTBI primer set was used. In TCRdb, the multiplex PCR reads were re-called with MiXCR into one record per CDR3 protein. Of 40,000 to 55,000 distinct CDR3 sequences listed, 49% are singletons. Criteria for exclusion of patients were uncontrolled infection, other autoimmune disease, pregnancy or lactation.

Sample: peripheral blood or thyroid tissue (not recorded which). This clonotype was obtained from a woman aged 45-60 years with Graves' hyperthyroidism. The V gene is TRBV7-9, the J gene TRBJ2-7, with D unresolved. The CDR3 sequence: CASSLGSASYEQYF. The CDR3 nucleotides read TGTGCCAGCAGCTTGGGTTCGGCCTCCTACGAGCAGTACTTC. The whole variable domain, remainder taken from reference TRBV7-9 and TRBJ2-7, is DTGVSQNPRHKITKRGQNVTFRCDPISEHNRLYWYRQTLGQGPEFLTYFQNEAQLEKSRLLSDRFSAERPKGSFSTLEIQRTEQGDSAMYLCASSLGSASYEQYFGPGTRLTVT.